The T cell receptor (beta chain) described here comes from a study of CD8+ T cells in alopecia areata. V lost 1 base, J lost 2 bases, and 6 bases stayed unmatched. The germline V gene encodes CDR1 SGHVS and CDR2 FQNEAQ. The CDR3 is 16 amino acids. Following RNA extraction, reverse transcription yielded cDNA that acted as the sequencing template. This table comes from immunoSEQ multiplex PCR, and its TCRdb copy is limited to in-frame clones, with some not included. The sample contains 150,000 to 200,000 clones, roughly 46% of which appear only once. Stated treatment: oral pan-JAK inhibitor, 5-10 mg twice daily.

The chain has TRBV7-8 and TRBJ2-5; 8 bases are shared with TRBD2. Sequencing was performed on CD8+ T cells sorted from blood, taken at approximately week 51, from a patient treated with tofacitinib. The TCR originated in a human donor with alopecia areata. The CDR3 reads CASSLVRGEIQETQYF. CDR3 sequence (DNA): TGTGCCAGCAGCTTAGTGCGGGGGGAAATACAAGAGACCCAGTACTTC.